The text below deals with one T cell receptor (beta chain). Antigen specificity is unknown. Germline V gene sequence: CDR1 LGHDT, CDR2 YNNKEL (reference sequence). Deletions cut 0 bases from V and 3 bases from J, with 6 bases between. The CDR3 extends over 14 amino acids. Measured with immunoSEQ multiplex PCR; TCRdb has only the in-frame clones, and not every one. The repertoire holds about 120,000 clones, with roughly 90% as singletons. These data originate in a study of T cell responses to AZD1222 COVID-19 vaccine. Across the whole study: Timing groups of about 4 and about 12 weeks for second doses were pooled. Overall study findings and caveats: Clonal diversity was possibly underestimated; the donors were predominantly white British and more often female. Unmutated variant regions are reportedly the target of nearly half of TCRs that are spike-specific.

The source is an adult in good health. V usage is TRBV3-1 (or the pseudogene TRBV3-2) and J usage is TRBJ1-5; D gene ambiguous. This material consisted of peripheral blood, taken on day 0 of AZD1222 vaccination. CDR3 sequence (DNA): TGTGCCAGCAGCCAAGAACGGACCAATCAGCCCCAGCATTTT. This translates into CASSQERTNQPQHF.